The clone carrying this T cell receptor (beta chain) was seen only a few times. This sample stems from a study of cytomegalovirus exposure and HLA in healthy donors. Germline assignment: CDR1 SNHLY and CDR2 FYNNEI. The CDR3 runs 18 residues. The V and J ends lost 5 bases and 4 bases respectively, with 26 bases between them. Both 60 Vbeta primers and 13 Jbeta primers went into the PCR. Using immunoSEQ multiplex PCR, the repertoire was profiled, and TCRdb retains in-frame clones only, with some absent. There are over 85,000 clones in the sample; 63% occur only once, and about 4.9% lies in the top ten. Sequenced: PBMCs. This receptor was identified in a human donor in good health. The chain couples TRBV2 to TRBJ1-2; D possibly corresponds to TRBD1 (5 bases). The CDR3 coding sequence is TGTGCCAGCAGTATATTACCTCAGGGAGGTTTGGCGGGCTATGGCTACACCTTC. Translation gives CASSILPQGGLAGYGYTF.